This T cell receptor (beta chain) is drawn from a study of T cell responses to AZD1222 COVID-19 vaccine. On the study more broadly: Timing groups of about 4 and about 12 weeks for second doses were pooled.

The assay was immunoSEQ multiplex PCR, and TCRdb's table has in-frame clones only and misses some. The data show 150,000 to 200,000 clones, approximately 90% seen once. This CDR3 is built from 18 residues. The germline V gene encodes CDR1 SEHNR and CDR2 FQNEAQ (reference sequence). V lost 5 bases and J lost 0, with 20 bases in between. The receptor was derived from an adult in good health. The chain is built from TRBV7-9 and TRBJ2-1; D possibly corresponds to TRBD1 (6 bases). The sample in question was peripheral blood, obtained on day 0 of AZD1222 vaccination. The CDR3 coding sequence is TGTGCCAGCAGCAAACGCGTTGGGGGCCAGAGCTCCTACAATGAGCAGTTCTTC. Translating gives CASSKRVGGQSSYNEQFF.